The sequence of this TCR beta chain was determined in a study of blood T cell repertoires in COVID-19. Study information: The samples span acute and convalescent COVID-19 from the United States, Italy and Spain. T cells, B-cell-depleted T cells, or PBMCs supplied cDNA or gDNA.

The CDR3 is made up of 15 amino acids. V lost 0 bases, J lost 4 bases, and 1 base stayed unmatched. Germline V gives CDR1 SGHTA, CDR2 FQGNSA. Authors' analysis steps: Cell counts per sample came from amplifying reference gene primers. The data were produced by immunoSEQ multiplex PCR, yet TCRdb's version contains in-frame clones alone and is incomplete. The DNA was the basis for D and trimming; V, J and clone size are from that table. This table has roughly 120,000 clones, about 82% appearing once. Sequencing used peripheral blood. This receptor was obtained from a human donor in a cohort sampled during active COVID-19. The chain links TRBV7-2 to TRBJ2-1, with TRBD2 identical over 9 bases. In nucleotides, the CDR3 is TGTGCCAGCAGCTTAGCGCTAGCGGGGTACAATGAGCAGTTCTTC. Protein product: CASSLALAGYNEQFF. Variable domain in full (rest from reference TRBV7-2 and TRBJ2-1): GAGVSQSPSNKVTEKGKDVELRCDPISGHTALYWYRQSLGQGLEFLIYFQGNSAPDKSGLPSDRFSAERTGGSVSTLTIQRTQQEDSAVYLCASSLALAGYNEQFFGPGTRLTVL.